The following is a T cell receptor beta chain sequence with its context. This CDR3 has 15 amino acids. The V segment lost 2 bases and the J segment 6 bases; nucleotides outside the gene matches: 10. The germline gives CDR1 DFQATT, CDR2 SNEGSKA (reference sequence). These data come from a study of identical twins. TCRdb re-called the 5' RACE reads through MiXCR, storing one row per CDR3 protein. The sample lists roughly 720,000 distinct CDR3 sequences; 15% to 20% were seen once. These data were also filed under a second study, of T cells expressing NK-cell markers. In that study: Sorted CD3+CD56+NKG2C+, CD3+CD56+NKG2C- and CD3+CD56-NKG2C+ T cells provided the TCR beta repertoires.

The chain carries TRBV20-1 and TRBJ2-7; 10 nucleotides line up with TRBD2. The receptor's source is a woman aged 18-29 years in good health. The sample was PBMCs. The CDR3 reads CSARLAGEVWGEQYF. Written as DNA, the CDR3 is TGCAGTGCTAGACTAGCGGGAGAGGTTTGGGGCGAGCAGTACTTC.